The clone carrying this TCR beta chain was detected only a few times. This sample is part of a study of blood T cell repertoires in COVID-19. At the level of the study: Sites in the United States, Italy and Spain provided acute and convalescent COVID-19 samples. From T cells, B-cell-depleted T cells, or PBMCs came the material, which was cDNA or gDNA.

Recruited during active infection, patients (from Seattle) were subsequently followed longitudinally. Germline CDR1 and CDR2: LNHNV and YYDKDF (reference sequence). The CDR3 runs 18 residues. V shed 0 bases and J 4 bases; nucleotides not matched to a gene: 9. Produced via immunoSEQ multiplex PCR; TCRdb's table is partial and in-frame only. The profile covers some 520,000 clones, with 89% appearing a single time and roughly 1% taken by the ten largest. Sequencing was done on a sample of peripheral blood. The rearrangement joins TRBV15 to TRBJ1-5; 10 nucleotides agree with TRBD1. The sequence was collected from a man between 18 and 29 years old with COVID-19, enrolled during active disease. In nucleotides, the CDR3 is TGTGCCACCAGCAGAGATCTGGGGACAGGGGTTAGTAATCAGCCCCAGCATTTT. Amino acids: CATSRDLGTGVSNQPQHF. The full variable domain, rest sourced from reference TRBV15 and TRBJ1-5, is DAMVIQNPRYQVTQFGKPVTLSCSQTLNHNVMYWYQQKSSQAPKLLFHYYDKDFNNEADTPDNFQSRRPNTSFCFLDIRSPGLGDTAMYLCATSRDLGTGVSNQPQHFGDGTRLSIL.